This T cell receptor beta chain was documented in a study of OX40 agonist ivuxolimab in advanced cancers. Study information: There were three patients with partial responses, one having hepatocellular carcinoma and two cutaneous melanoma.

Sequencing used immunoSEQ multiplex PCR; TCRdb keeps in-frame clones, though not all of them. Of 70,000 to 85,000 clones in the sample, 84% were seen once. Germline V gene lookup returns CDR1 SGHRS and CDR2 YFSETQ. The CDR3 is 16 amino acids. With 2 bases removed from V and 0 bases from J, the gap between germline ends came to 12 bases. The sequence derives from an adult with an advanced solid tumor such as melanoma, head and neck, liver or kidney cancer. The J gene is TRBJ2-1, the V gene TRBV5-1; D uncertain. This specimen was CD4+ or CD8+ T cells sorted from blood, taken in a trial of the OX40 agonist ivuxolimab. The chain's CDR3 is CASSFGSLSSYNEQFF. The CDR3 nucleotides are TGCGCCAGCAGCTTCGGCAGCCTGAGCTCCTACAATGAGCAGTTCTTC.